A selection of T cell receptor beta chains follows, all from one sample in a study of Graves' ophthalmopathy and Graves' hyperthyroidism. TCRdb fed the multiplex PCR reads into MiXCR, producing one record per CDR3 protein. The sample lists more than 300,000 distinct CDR3 sequences; approximately 18% were seen once. The sample comprised peripheral blood. Source of these receptors: an adult woman with stable Graves' hyperthyroidism. Each CDR3 is given with its conserved first and last residue. D genes are given only for firm matches. A row's size may be missing; if present it is once, few, many or a size class.

DNA,CDR3,size,J,V,D
TGTGCCATCAGCTACCGGGACAGGGGTAATTCACCCCTCCACTTT,CAISYRDRGNSPLHF,many,TRBJ1-6,TRBV10-3,TRBD1
TGCGCCAGCAGCCAAGAAGGGGGCAATCAGCCCCAGCATTTT,CASSQEGGNQPQHF,few,TRBJ1-5,TRBV4-1,-
TGTGCCAGCAGTTACACCACGACAGGGGGCACTGAAGCTTTCTTT,CASSYTTTGGTEAFF,-,TRBJ1-1,TRBV6-5,TRBD1
TGTGCCAGCAGTTTAGTAAGTCCTGCAGCGGGGTCAGCTTTCTTT,CASSLVSPAAGSAFF,-,TRBJ1-1,TRBV12-3/TRBV12-4,-
TGTGCCAGCAGTTTAGAGATCCAGCCCCAGCATTTT,CASSLEIQPQHF,many,TRBJ1-5,TRBV12-3/TRBV12-4,-
TGTGCCAGCAGTCGAAATAGCAGGACAGGACCAGGCTACACCTTC,CASSRNSRTGPGYTF,-,TRBJ1-2,TRBV6-1,TRBD1
TGTGCCAGCAGCCCACGTACGACATTCGGCGAGCAGTACTTC,CASSPRTTFGEQYF,many,TRBJ2-7,TRBV9,-
TGTGCCAGCAGGGGGGGACAGGGCCCCTACGAGCAGTACTTC,CASRGGQGPYEQYF,-,TRBJ2-7,TRBV7-2,TRBD1
TGTGCCAGCAGACCAACAGGGAAGTATGGCTACACCTTC,CASRPTGKYGYTF,many,TRBJ1-2,TRBV27,-
TGTGCCAGCAGTTTTGCTAGGGGCACCGGGGAGCTGTTTTTT,CASSFARGTGELFF,many,TRBJ2-2,TRBV12-3/TRBV12-4,-
TGTGCCAGCAGCTTAGAGTTTTCCACCGGGGAGCTGTTTTTT,CASSLEFSTGELFF,many,TRBJ2-2,TRBV7-2,-
TGCAGTGCCCTTATGTGGAGCGTGGGGATTTGGGAGCAGTACTTC,CSALMWSVGIWEQYF,-,TRBJ2-7,TRBV20-1,-
TGTGCCAGCAGTCAGGGCTCAGGGGACGAGCAGTACTTC,CASSQGSGDEQYF,-,TRBJ2-7,TRBV28,-
TGTGCCAGCAGCCCAACTAGCGGGAGGGGGAACACCGGGGAGCTGTTTTTT,CASSPTSGRGNTGELFF,few,TRBJ2-2,TRBV6-2/TRBV6-3,TRBD2
TGCAGTGCTTCCGGGACTAGCGGGAGATATGGGGAGCTGTTTTTT,CSASGTSGRYGELFF,many,TRBJ2-2,TRBV20-1,TRBD2
TGCAGTGCTGGGGGGTGGGAGGGGGCCTCACCCCTCCACTTT,CSAGGWEGASPLHF,few,TRBJ1-6,TRBV20-1,TRBD1
TGCGCCAGCAGCCAAGACGGAGGTACGGCAGGGAGAACCTACGAGCAGTACTTC,CASSQDGGTAGRTYEQYF,-,TRBJ2-7,TRBV4-3,-
TGTGCCACCAGCAGAGGCAGGGTGCTCTCCTACGAGCAGTACTTC,CATSRGRVLSYEQYF,many,TRBJ2-7,TRBV15,-
TGTGCCAGCAGTTTAGAGGACATTAAGTACTTC,CASSLEDIKYF,-,TRBJ2-4,TRBV5-8,-
TGCGCCAGCAGCTTGGGACAGGCGAGGGGCGAGCAGTACTTC,CASSLGQARGEQYF,many,TRBJ2-7,TRBV5-1,-
TGTGCCAGCAGCTTAGTCCTTACTAACTCCTACGAGCAGTACTTC,CASSLVLTNSYEQYF,many,TRBJ2-7,TRBV7-2,-
TGTGCCAGCAGTGCGCAGGGCGGTTCGGGGCCCCAGCATTTT,CASSAQGGSGPQHF,many,TRBJ1-5,TRBV2,-
TGTGCCAGCAGATCCGGATACAGGGGTCGTAAGTCCTACGAGCAGTACTTC,CASRSGYRGRKSYEQYF,many,TRBJ2-7,TRBV6-4,TRBD1
TGCAGTGCTAGATACACCGGGGCCGCCGCGAACTCACCCCTCCACTTT,CSARYTGAAANSPLHF,many,TRBJ1-6,TRBV20-1,-
TGTGCCAGTAGCCGTAAAAGCTGGACTAGCGGGAGCAACGAGCAGTACTTC,CASSRKSWTSGSNEQYF,-,TRBJ2-7,TRBV19,TRBD2
TGTGCTAGTGGCCCGACGGAGAATCAGCCCCAGCATTTT,CASGPTENQPQHF,-,TRBJ1-5,TRBV12-5,-
TGTGCCAGCAGTAGGGGACCAGTATACGGTCAGTACTTC,CASSRGPVYGQYF,many,TRBJ2-7,TRBV28,-
TGTGCCAGCAGTTCCGGGACAGGCTACGAGCAGTACTTC,CASSSGTGYEQYF,many,TRBJ2-7,TRBV12-3/TRBV12-4,TRBD1
TGTGCCAGCAGCTTACGCATGAACTATGGCTACACCTTC,CASSLRMNYGYTF,many,TRBJ1-2,TRBV7-2,-
TGCAGTGCTAGAGGGATTACTAGCGGGAGGGCCCTCACCTCCGGGGAGCTGTTTTTT,CSARGITSGRALTSGELFF,many,TRBJ2-2,TRBV20-1,TRBD2
TGTGCCAGCAGCAGAAGGGAGAACACTGAAGCTTTCTTT,CASSRRENTEAFF,many,TRBJ1-1,TRBV27,-
TGTGCCAGCCAACCTTGGGAGAACACCGGGGAGCTGTTTTTT,CASQPWENTGELFF,many,TRBJ2-2,TRBV11-2,-
TGTGCCAGCACAGGGGCTAATTCACCCCTCCACTTT,CASTGANSPLHF,many,TRBJ1-6,TRBV2,-
TGTGCCAGCAGTCCCCGGGACAACTCCTACGAGCAGTACTTC,CASSPRDNSYEQYF,-,TRBJ2-7,TRBV12-3/TRBV12-4,-
TGTGCCAGCAGTTCTGGGACAGGGGGCAATTCACCCCTCCACTTT,CASSSGTGGNSPLHF,-,TRBJ1-6,TRBV27,TRBD1
TGTGCCAGCAGTTTGGACAGGGAGGGCTATGGCTACACCTTC,CASSLDREGYGYTF,many,TRBJ1-2,TRBV6-5,TRBD1
TGTGCCTGGAAGGAGGGCTACGAGCAGTACTTC,CAWKEGYEQYF,many,TRBJ2-7,TRBV30,-
TGCGCCAGCAGCTCTCTAGCGGGAGCACCTCAAGAGACCCAGTACTTC,CASSSLAGAPQETQYF,-,TRBJ2-5,TRBV5-1,TRBD2
TGTGCCAGCAGACAAGGACAGGGTAACGCTGAAGCTTTCTTT,CASRQGQGNAEAFF,many,TRBJ1-1,TRBV7-2,TRBD1
TGTACCATCAGTTCGAGCTACGAGCAGTACTTC,CTISSSYEQYF,many,TRBJ2-7,TRBV10-3,-
TGTGCCAGCAGCCAAGCCGTGGTTTACACTGAAGCTTTCTTT,CASSQAVVYTEAFF,-,TRBJ1-1,TRBV3-1,-
TGTGCCACCAGTGATTTGACGGGCTACACCTTC,CATSDLTGYTF,many,TRBJ1-2,TRBV24-1,-
TGCGCCAGCAGCCCAGGAGGGGCGGGACCTTCCATGAACACTGAAACTTTCTTT,CASSPGGAGPSMNTETFF,few,TRBJ1-1,TRBV5-1,-
TGTGCCATCGTAAACCCCGGGCTAGCGGGGGGCACAGATACGCAGTATTTT,CAIVNPGLAGGTDTQYF,many,TRBJ2-3,TRBV28,TRBD2
TGTGCCAGCAGAGGTTTAGGAGAGACCCAGTACTTC,CASRGLGETQYF,few,TRBJ2-5,TRBV28,-
TGTGCCAGCAGGCTTTGGACAAATAGCAATCAGCCCCAGCATTTT,CASRLWTNSNQPQHF,many,TRBJ1-5,TRBV28,-
TGTGCCAGCAGCCCCAGCGGGAGGTACTCCTACGAGCAGTACTTC,CASSPSGRYSYEQYF,many,TRBJ2-7,TRBV7-2,TRBD2
TGCGCCAGCAGCTTCGATGGAGATACGCAGTATTTT,CASSFDGDTQYF,-,TRBJ2-3,TRBV5-1,-
TGTGCCAGCAGCGCGGGGACAGGGCCCTCCTACGAGCAGTACTTC,CASSAGTGPSYEQYF,many,TRBJ2-7,TRBV9,TRBD1
TGTGCCACCAGTGATTTCGAGGGCGGGAACGAGGCCGATTGGGAGACCCAGTACTTC,CATSDFEGGNEADWETQYF,many,TRBJ2-5,TRBV24-1,-
TGTGCCAGCAGTCCAGGGGGGGGCGGAAACACTGAAGCTTTCTTT,CASSPGGGGNTEAFF,many,TRBJ1-1,TRBV28,TRBD1
TGTGCCAGCAGCGCCTCCGGGACCCCTACGGGGGAGCAGTACTTC,CASSASGTPTGEQYF,few,TRBJ2-7,TRBV9,-
TGTGCCAGCTCACCGTCCCGACAGCTTTACGAGCAGTACTTC,CASSPSRQLYEQYF,few,TRBJ2-7,TRBV18,-
TGTGCCAGCCGCAACAGGGACTCTATTGGCTACACCTTC,CASRNRDSIGYTF,many,TRBJ1-2,TRBV28,-
TGTGCCAGCAGTTCCTCTTCCCAGGGGGGCCAGCCCCAGCATTTT,CASSSSSQGGQPQHF,many,TRBJ1-5,TRBV12-3/TRBV12-4,TRBD1
TGTGCCAGCAGTAGGCGACGGAGCCAGCACACTGAAGCTTTCTTT,CASSRRRSQHTEAFF,-,TRBJ1-1,TRBV28,-
TGTGCCAGCAGTTTTAGTCCCCAGGGGAACACTGAAGCTTTCTTT,CASSFSPQGNTEAFF,-,TRBJ1-1,TRBV12-3/TRBV12-4,-
TGTGCCAGCAGTTTAGTAGGGGGCAGGGTTATCGGGGAGCTGTTTTTT,CASSLVGGRVIGELFF,many,TRBJ2-2,TRBV12-3/TRBV12-4,TRBD1
TGTGCCAGCAGTGTACAAGCTGTGTATGGCTACACCTTC,CASSVQAVYGYTF,-,TRBJ1-2,TRBV6-4,-
TGTGCCAGCAGCTTATCCCCAGGGACAGGGGGCTACGAGCAGTACTTC,CASSLSPGTGGYEQYF,many,TRBJ2-7,TRBV7-2,TRBD1